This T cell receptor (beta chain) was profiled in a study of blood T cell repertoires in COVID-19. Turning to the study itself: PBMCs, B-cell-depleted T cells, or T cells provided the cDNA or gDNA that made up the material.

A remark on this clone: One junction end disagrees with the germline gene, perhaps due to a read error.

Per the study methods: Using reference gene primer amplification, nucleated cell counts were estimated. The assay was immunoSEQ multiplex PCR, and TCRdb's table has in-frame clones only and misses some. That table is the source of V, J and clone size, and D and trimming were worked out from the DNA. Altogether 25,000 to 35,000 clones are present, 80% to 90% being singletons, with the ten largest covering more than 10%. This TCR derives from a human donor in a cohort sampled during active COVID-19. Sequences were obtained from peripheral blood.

The CDR3 sequence is CASSLVPTGTGRGDTQYF. DNA of the CDR3: TGTGCTAGCAGCTTAGTCCCCACCGGGACGGGGAGGGGAGATACGCAGTATTTT. The chain is built from TRBV7-7 and TRBJ2-3, with 7 bases identical to TRBD2. Germline values: CDR1 SSHAT, CDR2 FNYEAQ (reference sequence). This CDR3 has 18 residues. Together with reference TRBV7-7 and TRBJ2-3, the CDR3 gives the full variable domain: GAGVSQSPRYKVTKRGQDVTLRCDPISSHATLYWYQQALGQGPEFLTYFNYEAQPDKSGLPSDRFSAERPEGSISTLTIQRTEQRDSAMYRCASSLVPTGTGRGDTQYFGPGTRLTVL.